This TCR beta chain was profiled in a study of cytomegalovirus exposure and HLA in healthy donors. PCR involved 60 Vbeta and 13 Jbeta primers. Some clones are missing from TCRdb's copy, which holds only in-frame ones; the method was immunoSEQ multiplex PCR. The sample data list approximately 110,000 clones. The germline gives CDR1 SGHRS, CDR2 YFSETQ. Trimming cost V 0 bases and J 10 bases, with 11 bases left between them. The CDR3 has 14 residues. The sequence derives from a man between 45 and 60 years old in good health and CMV-seronegative. V and J are TRBV5-1 and TRBJ1-6; a weak D match, TRBD1 (6 bases). What was sequenced was PBMCs. The CDR3 DNA reads as TGCGCCAGCAGCTTGGAGGGGGGGAAATCACCCCTCCACTTT. This sequence encodes CASSLEGGKSPLHF.